This T cell receptor beta chain came from a study of early T cells in non-severe SARS-CoV-2 infection. General study points: Private and CD4 specificities were missed by VDJdb matching, which favored anti-spike CD8 responses.

Individual cDNA molecules were tagged with unique molecular identifiers. Each CDR3 protein is one row after TCRdb ran MiXCR on the 5' RACE reads. The sample yields around 80,000 distinct CDR3 sequences, approximately 13% seen once. Between the trimmed V and J ends, which lost 2 bases and 0 bases, there was a span of 14 bases. Looked up from germline, CDR1 is SGDLS and CDR2 is YYNGEE. The CDR3 totals 16 residues. Comment on this clonotype: Its antigen is currently unknown.

J is TRBJ1-1 and V is TRBV9; D not certain. Material: whole blood. The receptor comes from an adult who was a healthcare worker with PCR-confirmed SARS-CoV-2 infection or an uninfected control (not recorded which). CDR3 sequence reads: CASSVDGRTMNTEAFF. The DNA for the CDR3 is TGTGCCAGCAGCGTGGATGGTCGGACGATGAACACTGAAGCTTTCTTT.